Below, one TCR beta chain is given with its context. The antigen this receptor binds is unknown. No base quality information exists; no much larger clone differs at one position. The data are from a study of type 1 and type 2 diabetes patients (dated by TCRdb to the mid-2010s). General notes on the study: Recruited in China, the cohort was made up of about nine type 1 diabetes patients, a few type 2 diabetes patients and about six nondiabetic controls. Across the study, CD4+ and CD8+ T cells were positively selected from PBMCs using CD4 or CD8 MicroBeads on MACS columns. The whole study generated approximately 19,000,000 paired-end reads. The study profiled TCRbeta repertoires by high-throughput sequencing to compare type 1 diabetes, type 2 diabetes and nondiabetic individuals. Type 2 diabetes patients were used as a disease comparison group for the type 1 diabetes patients. V gene usage was similar between roughly 18-cycle and roughly 25-cycle amplification, suggesting similar primer efficiencies and random PCR bias. TCRbeta libraries were sequenced paired-end on Illumina HiSeq 2000 or MiSeq instruments.

CDR1 and CDR2 are read off the germline V gene (reference sequence) as SSHAT and FNYEAQ. Ends trimmed: V by 6 bases, J by 10 bases; bases unmatched to a gene: 12. The CDR3 has 14 amino acids, counting the end cysteine and phenylalanine. Just CDR3 DNA is preserved here, 42 bases in frame from base 1. The paper's findings and limits, for the study overall: Because only a limited number of T2D and control samples were sequenced, some T1D-only HECs might also be present in more T2D or control samples. Type 2 diabetes patients had few highly-expanded CD4+ clones, median one, accounting for a median approximately 3.7% of reads. Type 2 diabetes and control samples had highly correlated V and J gene usage patterns, with the correlation between samples averaging roughly 0.97. The study groups were not matched for age and gender, which could bias interpretation. High diversity was shown by type 2 diabetes repertoires, and the diversity was significantly greater than that of type 1 diabetes repertoires in both CD4+ and CD8+ T cells.

The sequencer was an Illumina MiSeq. Genomic DNA from sorted T cell subsets was used as template for TCRbeta CDR3 amplification. The TCRbeta CDR3 region was amplified by multiplex PCR with 30 forward and 13 reverse primers. AMPure XP beads were used to purify the PCR products, after which a second roughly 26-cycle PCR added indices and adaptors. Libraries were gel-purified using the QIAquick Gel Extraction Kit before sequencing. The original methods were these. Paired-end reads were merged using FLASH and were aligned with IgBLAST to IMGT V, D and J germline references. After reads whose alignment identity to germline references fell below 70% were discarded, roughly 10,000,000 reads remained study-wide. Following IMGT definitions, CDR3 boundaries, reading frame and productivity were assigned. A highly-expanded clone was defined as any clone making up 1% or more of reads, and normalized Shannon entropy served as the measure of diversity. Unpaired two-tailed t-tests were used to test group differences in Shannon entropy. TCRdb reran the public reads through fastp at Q25 and MiXCR, keeping productive beta chains. Each entry merges the rows of one CDR3 protein and shows their most common DNA and genes. The V and J calls and clone size come from TCRdb's table, not from the authors' own analysis. This sample holds more than 250,000 distinct CDR3 sequences; more than 45% were observed only once. Jointly, the top ten make up around 15% of the sample.

Standard classification criteria for type 1 or type 2 diabetes were met by all diabetic patients, and glucose and C-peptide were assessed by WHO-recommended methods. Donors with other autoimmune diseases or infections within the previous four weeks were excluded from participation. Around 10 milliliters of peripheral blood were drawn from each participant. PBMCs were isolated with LymphoPrep density separation. This TCR derives from a man aged 18 to 30 with type 2 diabetes. The sample was peripheral blood mononuclear cells (PBMCs). Recombination linked TRBV7-7 to TRBJ2-3, with 8 central nucleotides matching TRBD1. The CDR3 sequence is CASSSGQAVDPQYF. The DNA sequence is TGTGCCAGCAGTTCGGGACAGGCAGTTGATCCGCAGTATTTT.